The 14 T cell receptor beta chains below all came from one sample that was sequenced in a study of CD8+CD57+ T cells in acquired aplastic anemia (dated by TCRdb to 2016 to 2019). Patients chosen for sequencing had shown expansion of CD8+CD57+ cells by flow cytometry. TCRdb names Illumina HiSeq 2000 as the instrument used. Profiling of TCR beta VDJ combinations and CDR3 sequences used genomic DNA as the template. Starting from the raw public reads, TCRdb applied fastp trimming at Q25, assembled clones with MiXCR and retained in-frame beta chains. Merged by CDR3 protein, the rows form single entries marked with the most common genes and DNA. This sample comprises under 500,000 distinct CDR3 sequences, around 30% of them detected only once. Around 0.82% of the sample goes to the ten largest clones. What was sequenced was sorted CD4+, CD8+, or CD8+CD57+ T cells (not recorded which) from PBMCs. The receptors originated from a human donor with aplastic anemia.

With regard to this clonotype: A read error may account for a junction end that differs from germline. This chain uses TRBV11-2 with TRBJ2-7; unclear D gene. The CDR3 is made up of 14 amino acids. Germline loops: CDR1 SGHAT, CDR2 FQNNGV. CDR3 sequence: CASSLLWTSHEQYF. DNA for the CDR3: TGTGCCAGCAGCTTATTATGGACCTCCCACGAGCAGTACTTC.

The chain couples TRBV7-2 to TRBJ1-1, with 12 nucleotides matching TRBD1. Per germline, CDR1 SGHTA and CDR2 FQGNSA. V trimming: 6 bases; J trimming: 8 bases; junction bases outside the gene matches: 7. The CDR3 has 14 residues. The CDR3 bases are TGTGCCAGCAGTTGGGACAGGGGGCAGTCGGAAGCTTTCTTT. This gives the protein CASSWDRGQSEAFF.

The rearrangement links TRBV10-3 to TRBJ1-6; 9 bases are a match to TRBD1. V lost 3 bases, J lost 10 bases, and 7 bases stayed unmatched. The CDR3 length is 15 residues. In germline, CDR1 is ENHRY, CDR2 SYGVKD. The CDR3 region has the DNA TGTGCCATCAGTGATGTTGGGACAGGGAACTCACCCCTCCACTTT. Protein: CAISDVGTGNSPLHF.

As regards this clonotype: This clone may be a read error of a much larger clone one base away. The gene calls are TRBV5-1 and TRBJ2-7, with 12 bases fitting TRBD2. In germline, CDR1 is SGHRS, CDR2 YFSETQ. CDR3 size: 15 residues. The V segment lost 4 bases and the J segment 6 bases; nucleotides outside the gene matches: 8. CDR3 sequence (DNA): TGCGCCAGCAGCGACCCTAGCGGGAGGGCCTGCGAGCAGTACTTC. Translated: CASSDPSGRACEQYF.

The chain carries TRBV14 and TRBJ2-5, with a tentative D call TRBD2 (6 bases). Germline V CDR1 and CDR2: SGHDN, FVKESK. V was cut by 5 bases and J by 1 base, with 20 bases left in between. CDR3 length equals 17 residues. CDR3 nucleotide sequence: TGTGCCAGCAGCTTAGATTGGGATAGCGGTACCCAAGAGACCCAGTACTTC. This sequence encodes CASSLDWDSGTQETQYF.

This clonotype occurred many times. The chain is built from TRBV2 and TRBJ2-5; 8 nucleotides line up with TRBD2. Germline V gives CDR1 SNHLY, CDR2 FYNNEI. V shed 6 bases, J shed 3 bases, and the junction held 3 bases outside the gene matches. CDR3 size: 13 residues. CDR3 in DNA: TGTGCCAGCAGGCGTAGCGGGGAAGAGACCCAGTACTTC. Its translation is CASRRSGEETQYF.

This clonotype appeared a few times. The CDR3 loop reads CASSGTSGIGEQYF. The CDR3, as DNA: TGTGCCAGCAGTGGGACTAGCGGGATCGGAGAGCAGTACTTC. This rearrangement joins TRBV2 to TRBJ2-7, with 12 nucleotides matching TRBD2. From germline, CDR1 is SNHLY and CDR2 FYNNEI. V dropped 4 bases and J dropped 7; count of bases not matched to a gene: 5. This CDR3 comprises 14 residues.

The V and J genes are TRBV29-1 and TRBJ1-1, with 8 bases that match TRBD1. CDR1 and CDR2 (germline): SQVTM, ANQGSEA. Trimming cost V 7 bases and J 3 bases; bases outside gene matches: 7. The CDR3 consists of 13 residues. The DNA of the CDR3 is TGCAGCGGACAGGGGACTAGGGACACTGAAGCTTTCTTT. Translating gives CSGQGTRDTEAFF.

This clonotype was seen at least ten times. The chain links TRBV9 to TRBJ2-1; 7 nucleotides match TRBD2. The CDR3 has 14 amino acids. Trimming removed 0 bases from V and 5 bases from J; junction bases left unmatched: 2. CDR1 and CDR2 from the germline V gene are SGDLS and YYNGEE. The CDR3 DNA sequence: TGTGCCAGCAGCGTAGCGGGGGGAAACAATGAGCAGTTCTTC. Its translation is CASSVAGGNNEQFF. Filled out from reference TRBV9 and TRBJ2-1, the complete variable domain reads DSGVTQTPKHLITATGQRVTLRCSPRSGDLSVYWYQQSLDQGLQFLIQYYNGEERAKGNILERFSAQQFPDLHSELNLSSLELGDSALYFCASSVAGGNNEQFFGPGTRLTVL.

For this clonotype: Germline is not matched at one junction end, which may reflect a read error. V is TRBV10-1 and J is TRBJ2-3; TRBD2 matches at 7 bases. Germline CDR1 and CDR2: WNHNN and SYGVQD (reference sequence). The CDR3 covers 14 residues. CDR3 in DNA: TGCGCCGGCAGTGAGTCAATCTGGCGGGAGCGTCAGTATTTT. It translates to CAGSESIWRERQYF.

This clonotype was counted between two and nine times. A much larger clone differs by one base, so this may be a read error. CDR3 coding DNA: TGTGCCACCAGTGACTCCCTCGGACCCAGTCAGCCCCAGCATTTT. Translating gives CATSDSLGPSQPQHF. This chain uses TRBV24-1 with TRBJ1-5; no reliable D call. The germline V gene has CDR1 KGHDR and CDR2 SFDVKD. This CDR3 has 15 residues. Trimming pared 4 bases from V and 6 bases from J, leaving 15 bases between.

This clonotype turned up a few times. The V gene is TRBV14, the J gene TRBJ2-1; D is undetermined. CDR3 length equals 13 residues. Germline CDR1 reads SGHDN; CDR2 reads FVKESK. V gave up 0 bases and J gave up 8 bases, with 8 bases separating them. The CDR3 spells CASSQDQVDEQFF. Written as DNA, the CDR3 is TGTGCCAGCAGCCAAGATCAAGTGGATGAGCAGTTCTTC.

This clonotype was counted between two and nine times. The genes are TRBV5-4 and TRBJ1-4; tentatively, D is TRBD1 (5 bases). The CDR3 loop spans 13 amino acids. CDR1 and CDR2 from the germline V gene are SGHNT and YYREEE (reference sequence). V gave up 2 bases and J gave up 6 bases, with 8 bases separating them. The CDR3 DNA follows: TGTGCCAGCAGCTTACCGGGGGATGAAAAACTGTTTTTT. This sequence encodes CASSLPGDEKLFF.

This chain uses TRBV25-1 with TRBJ1-6, with TRBD1 matching over 9 bases. CDR3 length: 17 residues. With V trimmed by 5 bases and J by 8 bases, 13 bases remained unmatched. The germline gives CDR1 MGHDK, CDR2 SYGVNS. CDR3 in DNA: TGTGCCAGCAGTTACTCGGGGACAGGGATGGGGGATTCACCCCTCCACTTT. The encoded protein is CASSYSGTGMGDSPLHF.